The T cell receptor (beta chain) described here comes from a study of blood T cell repertoires in COVID-19. Using immunoSEQ multiplex PCR, the repertoire was profiled, and TCRdb retains in-frame clones only, with some absent. This sample has 150,000 to 200,000 clones, with approximately 84% found just once. V gave up 3 bases and J gave up 7 bases, with 12 bases separating them. The CDR3 totals 13 residues. CDR1 is MGHRA, CDR2 YSYEKL, per germline. Sequenced input: PBMCs or T cells enriched from blood (not recorded which). The V gene is TRBV4-1, the J gene TRBJ1-1; possibly TRBD1 for D (6 bases). The clonotype was recovered from a human donor with acute COVID-19. The donor label of this sample is uncertain. This CDR3 reads CASSHVTGFEAFF. DNA of the CDR3: TGCGCCAGCAGCCACGTTACAGGGTTTGAAGCTTTCTTT.